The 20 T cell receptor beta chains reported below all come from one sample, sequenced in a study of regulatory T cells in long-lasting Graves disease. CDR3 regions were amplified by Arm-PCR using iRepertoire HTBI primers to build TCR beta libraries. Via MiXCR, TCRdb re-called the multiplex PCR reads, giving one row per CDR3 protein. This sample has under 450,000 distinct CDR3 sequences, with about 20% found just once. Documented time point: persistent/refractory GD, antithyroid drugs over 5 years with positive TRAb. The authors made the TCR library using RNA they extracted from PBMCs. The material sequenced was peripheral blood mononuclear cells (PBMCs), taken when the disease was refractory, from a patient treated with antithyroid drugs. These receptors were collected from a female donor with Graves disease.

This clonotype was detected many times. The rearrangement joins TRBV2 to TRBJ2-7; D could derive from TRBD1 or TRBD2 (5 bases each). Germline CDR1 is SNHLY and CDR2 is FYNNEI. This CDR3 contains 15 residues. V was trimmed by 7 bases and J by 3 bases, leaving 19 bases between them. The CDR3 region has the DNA TGTGCCAGCACCACGAGGGGCGGGTGGTACTACGAGCAGTACTTC. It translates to CASTTRGGWYYEQYF.

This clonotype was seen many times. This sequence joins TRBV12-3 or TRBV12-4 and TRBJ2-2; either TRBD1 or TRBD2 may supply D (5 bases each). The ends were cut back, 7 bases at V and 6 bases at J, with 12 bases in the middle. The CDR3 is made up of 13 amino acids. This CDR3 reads CASTAGTSGELFF. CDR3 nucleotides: TGTGCCAGCACCGCTGGGACCTCCGGGGAGCTGTTTTTT.

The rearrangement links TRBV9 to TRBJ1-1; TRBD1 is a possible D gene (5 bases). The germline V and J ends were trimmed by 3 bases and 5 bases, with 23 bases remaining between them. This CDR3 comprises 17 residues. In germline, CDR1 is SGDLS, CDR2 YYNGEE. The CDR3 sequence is CASSATQAWGRDTEAFF. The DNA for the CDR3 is TGTGCCAGCAGCGCTACTCAAGCTTGGGGGAGGGATACTGAAGCTTTCTTT.

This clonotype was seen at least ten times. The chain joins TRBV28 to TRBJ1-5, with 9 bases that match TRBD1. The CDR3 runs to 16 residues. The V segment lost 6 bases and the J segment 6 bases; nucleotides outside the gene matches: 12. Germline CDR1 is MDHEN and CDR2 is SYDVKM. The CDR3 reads CASRDPGQGLAQPQHF. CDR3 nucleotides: TGTGCCAGCAGGGACCCGGGACAGGGCTTAGCTCAGCCCCAGCATTTT.

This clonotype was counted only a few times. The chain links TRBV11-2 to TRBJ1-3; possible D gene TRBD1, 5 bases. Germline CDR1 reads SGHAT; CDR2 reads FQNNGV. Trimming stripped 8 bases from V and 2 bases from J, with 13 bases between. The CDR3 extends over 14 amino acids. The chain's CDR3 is CASGRQTAGNTIYF. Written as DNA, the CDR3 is TGTGCCAGCGGACGACAGACGGCTGGAAACACCATATATTTT.

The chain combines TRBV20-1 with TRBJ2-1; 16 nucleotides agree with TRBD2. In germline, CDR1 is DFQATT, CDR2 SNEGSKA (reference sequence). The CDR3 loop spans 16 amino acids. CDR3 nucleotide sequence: TGCAGGTCGGGGACTAGCGGGAGGGCCTTCTACAATGAGCAGTTCTTC. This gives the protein CRSGTSGRAFYNEQFF.

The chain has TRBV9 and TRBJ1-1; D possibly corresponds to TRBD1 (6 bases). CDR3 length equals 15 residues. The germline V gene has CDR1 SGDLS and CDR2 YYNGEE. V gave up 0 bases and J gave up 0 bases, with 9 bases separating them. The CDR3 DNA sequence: TGTGCCAGCAGCGTAGCTTCAGGGGTGAACACTGAAGCTTTCTTT. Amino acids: CASSVASGVNTEAFF.

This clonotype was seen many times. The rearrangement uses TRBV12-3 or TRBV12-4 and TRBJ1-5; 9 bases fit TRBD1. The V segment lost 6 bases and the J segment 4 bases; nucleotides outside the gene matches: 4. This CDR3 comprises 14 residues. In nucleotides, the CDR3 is TGTGCCAGCAGCTATGGACAGGGGAATCAGCCCCAGCATTTT. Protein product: CASSYGQGNQPQHF.

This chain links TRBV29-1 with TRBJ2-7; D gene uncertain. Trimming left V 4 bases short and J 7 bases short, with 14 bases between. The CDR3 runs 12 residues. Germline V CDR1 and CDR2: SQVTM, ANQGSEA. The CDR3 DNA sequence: TGCAGCGTTGTGGATGGCGTCGGGGAGCAGTACTTC. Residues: CSVVDGVGEQYF.

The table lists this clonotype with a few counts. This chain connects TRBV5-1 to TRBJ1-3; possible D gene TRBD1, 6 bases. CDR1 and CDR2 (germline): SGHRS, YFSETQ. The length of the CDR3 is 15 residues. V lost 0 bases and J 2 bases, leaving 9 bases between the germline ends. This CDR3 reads CASSLGRQAGNTIYF. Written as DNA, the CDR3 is TGCGCCAGCAGCTTGGGGAGACAGGCTGGAAACACCATATATTTT.

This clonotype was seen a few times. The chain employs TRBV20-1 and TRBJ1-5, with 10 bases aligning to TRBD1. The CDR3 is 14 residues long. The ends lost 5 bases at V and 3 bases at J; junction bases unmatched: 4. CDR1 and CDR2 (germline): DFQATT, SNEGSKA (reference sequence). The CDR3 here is CSAWDRGYNQPQHF. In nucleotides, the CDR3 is TGCAGTGCTTGGGACAGGGGCTACAATCAGCCCCAGCATTTT.

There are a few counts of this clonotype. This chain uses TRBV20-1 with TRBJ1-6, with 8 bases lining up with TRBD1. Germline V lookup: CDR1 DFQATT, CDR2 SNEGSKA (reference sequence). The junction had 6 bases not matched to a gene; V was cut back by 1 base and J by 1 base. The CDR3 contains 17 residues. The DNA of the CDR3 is TGCAGTGCTAGAGGCCGGACAGGGAGTTCCTATAATTCACCCCTCCACTTT. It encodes CSARGRTGSSYNSPLHF.

CDR3 amino acids: CATPPGQGSDTQYF. The CDR3 bases are TGTGCCACACCACCGGGACAGGGTTCAGATACGCAGTATTTT. This chain uses TRBV2 with TRBJ2-3; the match to TRBD1 covers 9 bases. CDR1 and CDR2 from the germline V gene are SNHLY and FYNNEI. Losses at the gene ends were 10 bases for V and 4 bases for J; bases not matched to a gene: 9. The CDR3 loop spans 14 amino acids.

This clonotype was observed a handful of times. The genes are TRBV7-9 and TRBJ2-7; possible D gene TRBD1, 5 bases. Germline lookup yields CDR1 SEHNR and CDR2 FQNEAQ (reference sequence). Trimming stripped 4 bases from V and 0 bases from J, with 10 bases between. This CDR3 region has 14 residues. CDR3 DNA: TGTGCCAGCAGCTCGAAAGGGGACTCCTACGAGCAGTACTTC. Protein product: CASSSKGDSYEQYF.

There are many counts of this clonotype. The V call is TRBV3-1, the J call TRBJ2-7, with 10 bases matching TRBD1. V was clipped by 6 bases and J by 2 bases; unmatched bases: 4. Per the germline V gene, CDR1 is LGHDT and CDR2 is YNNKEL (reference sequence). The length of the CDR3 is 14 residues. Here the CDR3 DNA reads TGTGCCAGCAGTCAGGGACAGGGGACCTACGAGCAGTACTTC. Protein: CASSQGQGTYEQYF.

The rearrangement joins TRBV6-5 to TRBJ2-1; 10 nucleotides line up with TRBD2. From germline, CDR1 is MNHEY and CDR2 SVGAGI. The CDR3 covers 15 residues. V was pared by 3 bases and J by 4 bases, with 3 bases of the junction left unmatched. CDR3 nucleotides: TGTGCCAGCAGTTATCGAGCGGGAGGGTACAATGAGCAGTTCTTC. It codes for CASSYRAGGYNEQFF.

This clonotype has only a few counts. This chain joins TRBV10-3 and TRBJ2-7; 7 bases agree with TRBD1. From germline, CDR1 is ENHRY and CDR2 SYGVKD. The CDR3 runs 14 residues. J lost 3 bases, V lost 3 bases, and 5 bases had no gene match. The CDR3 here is CAISDTGEFYEQYF. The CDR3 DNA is TGTGCCATCAGTGATACAGGGGAATTCTACGAGCAGTACTTC.

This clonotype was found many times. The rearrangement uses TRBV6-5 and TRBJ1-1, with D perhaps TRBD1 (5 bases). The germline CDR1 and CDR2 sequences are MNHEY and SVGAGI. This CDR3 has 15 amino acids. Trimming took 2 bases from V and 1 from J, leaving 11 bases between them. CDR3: CASSYDAGKNTEAFF. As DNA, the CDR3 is TGTGCCAGCAGTTACGACGCAGGGAAGAACACTGAAGCTTTCTTT.

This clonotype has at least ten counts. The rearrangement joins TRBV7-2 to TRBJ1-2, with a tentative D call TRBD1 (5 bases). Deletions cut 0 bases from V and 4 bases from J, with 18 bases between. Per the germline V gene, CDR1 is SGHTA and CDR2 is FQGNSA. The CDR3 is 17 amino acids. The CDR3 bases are TGTGCCAGCAGCTTAGCCCCGTTTTCCGGGGGAGGCTATGGCTACACCTTC. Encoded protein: CASSLAPFSGGGYGYTF.

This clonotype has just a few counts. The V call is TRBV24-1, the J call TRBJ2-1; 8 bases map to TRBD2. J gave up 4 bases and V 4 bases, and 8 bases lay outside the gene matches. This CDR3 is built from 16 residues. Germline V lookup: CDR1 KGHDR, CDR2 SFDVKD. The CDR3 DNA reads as TGTGCCACCAGTGACTCCGAGGTAGCGGGGTACAATGAGCAGTTCTTC. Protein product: CATSDSEVAGYNEQFF.